The 4 T cell receptor beta chains below all came from one sample that was sequenced in a study of blood T cell repertoires in COVID-19. The table came from immunoSEQ multiplex PCR; TCRdb's copy has only in-frame clones and leaves some out. The sample lists over 200,000 clones; 92% were seen once. The sequenced sample consisted of peripheral blood. The receptors were gathered from a man aged 55-75 years with COVID-19, enrolled during active disease.

A single count supports this clone. This sequence joins TRBV5-5 and TRBJ2-1, with 8 bases matching TRBD1. The CDR3 has 13 amino acids. CDR1 is SGHKS, CDR2 YYEKEE, per germline (reference sequence). V gave up 4 bases and J gave up 8 bases; unmatched junction bases: 5. Here the CDR3 DNA reads TGTGCCAGCAGCGTTCAGGGGGCCCATGAGCAGTTCTTC. This codes for CASSVQGAHEQFF. The variable domain in full, completed from reference TRBV5-5 and TRBJ2-1, reads DAGVTQSPTHLIKTRGQQVTLRCSPISGHKSVSWYQQVLGQGPQFIFQYYEKEERGRGNFPDRFSARQFPNYSSELNVNALLLGDSALYLCASSVQGAHEQFFGPGTRLTVL.

The genes are TRBV4-2 and TRBJ1-3; the D gene is possibly TRBD1 (5 bases). The CDR3 is 15 residues long. The germline V gene has CDR1 LGHNA and CDR2 YNFKEQ. Trimming removed 1 base at V and 7 bases at J, with 14 bases between. This chain's CDR3 is CASSQGPGRGNTIYF. The CDR3 coding sequence is TGTGCCAGCAGCCAAGGGCCCGGGAGGGGCAACACCATATATTTT.

The V and J genes are TRBV5-6 and TRBJ2-7, with 13 bases fitting TRBD2. V lost 4 bases, J lost 4 bases, and 5 bases stayed unmatched. Germline V gene sequence: CDR1 SGHDT, CDR2 YYEEEE. The CDR3 is made up of 15 amino acids. CDR3 amino acids: CASSLGLAGDYEQYF. The DNA for the CDR3 is TGTGCCAGCAGCCTCGGACTAGCGGGGGATTACGAGCAGTACTTC. Variable domain in full (rest from reference TRBV5-6 and TRBJ2-7): DAGVTQSPTHLIKTRGQQVTLRCSPKSGHDTVSWYQQALGQGPQFIFQYYEEEERQRGNFPDRFSGHQFPNYSSELNVNALLLGDSALYLCASSLGLAGDYEQYFGPGTRLTVT.

The chain recombines TRBV18 with TRBJ2-7; 10 positions match TRBD1. From germline, CDR1 is KGHSH and CDR2 LQKENI. The CDR3 contains 16 residues. J was trimmed by 0 bases and V by 6 bases; bases with no gene match: 8. The CDR3: CASSFQGQGPSYEQYF. Written as DNA, the CDR3 is TGTGCCAGCTCCTTCCAGGGACAGGGGCCCTCCTACGAGCAGTACTTC.